A selection of T cell receptor beta chains follows, all from one sample in a study of T cell repertoires in cytomegalovirus infection. Each CDR3 protein is one row after TCRdb ran MiXCR on the reads. The sample lists about 330,000 distinct CDR3 sequences; around 9.5% were seen once. Source material: PBMCs. Every receptor here comes from a human donor in good health (CMV status not recorded). Some clones in this sample may be carry-over from other donors' samples. Each CDR3 is given with its conserved first and last residue. The order of the fields is J gene, CDR3 length, V gene, clone size, D gene, CDR3 DNA, CDR3 protein. D genes are given only for firm matches. Rows give clone size only sometimes, using once, few, many, or a class for an expanded clone.

J gene: TRBJ2-2
CDR3 length: 15
V gene: TRBV19
clone size: many
D gene: TRBD2
CDR3 DNA: TGTGCCAGTAGTACCCTAGCGGCGAACACCGGGGAGCTGTTTTTT
CDR3 protein: CASSTLAANTGELFF

J gene: TRBJ1-2
CDR3 length: 13
V gene: TRBV7-2
clone size: NA
D gene: NA
CDR3 DNA: TGTGCCAGCAGCCTGACAGTTAACTATGGCTACACCTTC
CDR3 protein: CASSLTVNYGYTF

J gene: TRBJ1-2
CDR3 length: 12
V gene: TRBV7-2
clone size: NA
D gene: NA
CDR3 DNA: TGTGCCAGCAGCCTTACAGGGTATGGCTTCACCTTC
CDR3 protein: CASSLTGYGFTF

J gene: TRBJ1-3
CDR3 length: 14
V gene: TRBV20-1
clone size: few
D gene: TRBD1
CDR3 DNA: TGCAGTGCTTCCCACAGGGGACATGGAAACACCATATATTTT
CDR3 protein: CSASHRGHGNTIYF

J gene: TRBJ2-1
CDR3 length: 16
V gene: TRBV7-2
clone size: many
D gene: TRBD2
CDR3 DNA: TGTGCCAGCAGCTTGGGACTAGCGGGAGGGGGCAATGAGCAGTTCTTC
CDR3 protein: CASSLGLAGGGNEQFF

J gene: TRBJ2-5
CDR3 length: 13
V gene: TRBV7-2
clone size: many
D gene: NA
CDR3 DNA: TGTGCCAGCAGCTGGACCCCGGGGGAGACCCAGTACTTC
CDR3 protein: CASSWTPGETQYF

J gene: TRBJ1-1
CDR3 length: 13
V gene: TRBV7-2
clone size: many
D gene: NA
CDR3 DNA: TGTGCCAGCAGCTCGCTCCAGGGCTTGGAAGCTTTCTTT
CDR3 protein: CASSSLQGLEAFF

J gene: TRBJ2-5
CDR3 length: 18
V gene: TRBV4-1
clone size: few
D gene: NA
CDR3 DNA: TGTGCCAGCAGCCAAGATCTGACCATGGGAGGAAGCCAAGAGACCCAGTACTTC
CDR3 protein: CASSQDLTMGGSQETQYF

J gene: TRBJ2-2
CDR3 length: 14
V gene: TRBV5-4
clone size: few
D gene: NA
CDR3 DNA: TGTGCCAGCTCCAAAGAGGGGCCAGAGGGGGAGCTGTTTTTT
CDR3 protein: CASSKEGPEGELFF

J gene: TRBJ2-7
CDR3 length: 14
V gene: TRBV7-2
clone size: many
D gene: NA
CDR3 DNA: TGTGCCAGCAGCTCTCCAGGTAGTCGCTACGAGCAGTACTTC
CDR3 protein: CASSSPGSRYEQYF

J gene: TRBJ1-2
CDR3 length: 15
V gene: TRBV19
clone size: NA
D gene: TRBD1
CDR3 DNA: TGTGCCAGTAGTACAACAGGGGGTTTAAACTATGGCTACACCTTC
CDR3 protein: CASSTTGGLNYGYTF

J gene: TRBJ2-6
CDR3 length: 14
V gene: TRBV27
clone size: NA
D gene: NA
CDR3 DNA: TGTGCCAGCAGGGAGGGAGTTGGGGCCAACGTCCTGACTTTC
CDR3 protein: CASREGVGANVLTF

J gene: TRBJ1-5
CDR3 length: 12
V gene: TRBV5-4
clone size: many
D gene: NA
CDR3 DNA: TGTGCCAGCAGCTTCCAAGGTCAGCCCCAGCATTTT
CDR3 protein: CASSFQGQPQHF

J gene: TRBJ2-3
CDR3 length: 16
V gene: TRBV7-9
clone size: few
D gene: TRBD2
CDR3 DNA: TGTGCCAGCACCTGGGGAGCGGGAGGGCTGACAGATACGCAGTATTTT
CDR3 protein: CASTWGAGGLTDTQYF

J gene: TRBJ1-2
CDR3 length: 15
V gene: TRBV7-3
clone size: few
D gene: NA
CDR3 DNA: TGTGCCAGCAGCTTAAAATCCTACGGCACCTATGGCTACACCTTC
CDR3 protein: CASSLKSYGTYGYTF

J gene: TRBJ1-3
CDR3 length: 15
V gene: TRBV7-2
clone size: few
D gene: NA
CDR3 DNA: TGTGCCAGCAGACCCGGAGGAAACTCTGGAAACACCATATATTTT
CDR3 protein: CASRPGGNSGNTIYF

J gene: TRBJ2-3
CDR3 length: 14
V gene: TRBV7-3
clone size: NA
D gene: TRBD1
CDR3 DNA: TGTGCCAGCAGCAGAGCCGGGACAGGAGATACGCAGTATTTT
CDR3 protein: CASSRAGTGDTQYF

J gene: TRBJ2-7
CDR3 length: 14
V gene: TRBV11-2
clone size: many
D gene: TRBD1
CDR3 DNA: TGTGCCAGCAGCTTACGACAGGGGTACTACGAGCAGTACTTC
CDR3 protein: CASSLRQGYYEQYF

J gene: TRBJ1-2
CDR3 length: 16
V gene: TRBV4-3
clone size: NA
D gene: TRBD1
CDR3 DNA: TGCGCCAGCAGCCAAGGGGCCGGGACAGGGGACTATGGCTACACCTTC
CDR3 protein: CASSQGAGTGDYGYTF